These 12 T cell receptor beta chains were all obtained from the same sample, sequenced in a study of regulatory T cells in long-lasting Graves disease. Time point described: persistent/refractory GD, antithyroid drugs over 5 years with positive TRAb. The TCR library was made from RNA that had been extracted from PBMCs in TRIzol. For TCR beta, libraries came from iRepertoire HTBI primers and Arm-PCR of CDR3 regions. TCRdb called the multiplex PCR reads again in MiXCR, with one record for every CDR3 protein. The sample includes 300,000 to 400,000 distinct CDR3 sequences, about 19% of them seen just once. This specimen consisted of peripheral blood mononuclear cells (PBMCs), obtained when the disease was refractory, from a patient treated with antithyroid drugs. The receptors derive from a female donor with Graves disease.

CDR3 protein: CASSLYWGNTNEKLFF. CDR3 nucleotide sequence: TGTGCCAGCAGCTTGTACTGGGGCAATACTAATGAAAAACTGTTTTTT. The gene calls are TRBV5-5 and TRBJ1-4, with D possibly matching TRBD1 (5 bases). The germline V and J ends were trimmed by 1 base and 2 bases, with 12 bases remaining between them. CDR1 is SGHKS and CDR2 is YYEKEE in the germline V gene (reference sequence). CDR3 length: 16 residues.

This clonotype occurred many times. V and J are TRBV12-3 or TRBV12-4 and TRBJ1-5; D not certain. There are 15 residues in the CDR3. Trimming removed 0 bases from V and 0 bases from J, with 6 bases in between. This CDR3 is CASSLARYSNQPQHF. In DNA, the CDR3 is TGTGCCAGCAGTTTAGCGCGATATAGCAATCAGCCCCAGCATTTT.

In its sample, this clonotype was seen many times. The CDR3 reads CASRAGSLETQYF. The CDR3, as DNA: TGTGCCAGCAGGGCGGGATCATTGGAGACCCAGTACTTC. The rearrangement uses TRBV28 and TRBJ2-5; D is possibly TRBD2 (6 bases). This CDR3 is 13 amino acids long. Germline CDR1 reads MDHEN; CDR2 reads SYDVKM. Trimming stripped 6 bases from V and 5 bases from J, with 13 bases between.

This clonotype was detected ten times or more. V is TRBV12-3 or TRBV12-4 and J is TRBJ1-3; D ambiguous. The CDR3 spans 13 residues. Trimming stripped 6 bases from V and 3 bases from J, with 9 bases between. CDR3 DNA: TGTGCCAGCAGCTTGACCGGTGGAAACACCATATATTTT. Its translation: CASSLTGGNTIYF.

V and J are TRBV20-1 and TRBJ1-1; D uncertain. CDR1 is DFQATT and CDR2 is SNEGSKA in the germline V gene (reference sequence). The CDR3 length is 13 residues. The V end was cut by 5 bases, the J end by 1 base, with 11 bases between. As DNA, the CDR3 is TGCAGTGCTCCCCGGACTTGGAACACTGAAGCTTTCTTT. It encodes CSAPRTWNTEAFF.

The sample holds a few counts of this clonotype. V usage is TRBV6-1 and J usage is TRBJ2-7; D perhaps matches TRBD2 (5 bases). The germline CDR1 and CDR2 sequences are MNHNS and SASEGT. Deletions cut 7 bases from V and 2 bases from J, with 18 bases between. CDR3 length: 15 amino acids. The CDR3 DNA reads TGTGCCAGCAAAGCAGTAGCAAGAGGGACCTACGAGCAGTACTTC. This encodes CASKAVARGTYEQYF.

This clonotype was counted a few times. The chain recombines TRBV6-2 or TRBV6-3 with TRBJ2-2, with TRBD2 identical over 13 bases. Unmatched junction bases numbered 5, after V lost 0 bases and J lost 7 bases. The V gene's germline CDR1 is MNHEY and CDR2 SVGEGT. The CDR3 length is 17 residues. This CDR3 is CASSYSRTSGRLGELFF. The CDR3 DNA reads as TGTGCCAGCAGTTACTCGAGGACTAGCGGGAGACTCGGGGAGCTGTTTTTT.

At least ten counts were recorded for this clonotype. The CDR3, as DNA: TGCAGTGCTAGATATAGCGGGAGGAACGAGCAGTACTTC. Translating it yields CSARYSGRNEQYF. V usage is TRBV20-1 and J usage is TRBJ2-7; 10 positions agree with TRBD2. The CDR3 covers 13 residues. Germline CDR1 is DFQATT and CDR2 is SNEGSKA (reference sequence). J gave up 5 bases and V 2 bases, and 3 bases lay outside the gene matches.

V usage is TRBV7-8 and J usage is TRBJ2-3; 10 bases are a match to TRBD1. The CDR3 contains 16 residues. CDR1 SGHVS and CDR2 FQNEAQ come from the germline V gene. Trimming took 8 bases from V and 1 from J; bases not matched to a gene: 9. The chain's CDR3 is CASFPLGTGGTDTQYF. The CDR3 nucleotides read TGTGCCAGCTTTCCCCTCGGGACAGGGGGCACAGATACGCAGTATTTT.

This clonotype was seen only a few times. This chain uses TRBV20-1 with TRBJ1-5; D possibly corresponds to TRBD1 (6 bases). The CDR3 is 13 amino acids. CDR1 DFQATT and CDR2 SNEGSKA come from the germline V gene (reference sequence). The V gene lost 5 bases and the J gene lost 6 bases, with 14 bases spanning the gap. CDR3 nucleotide sequence: TGCAGTGCTCGGACAGCATTGAGTCAGCCCCAGCATTTT. As protein: CSARTALSQPQHF.

This chain connects TRBV5-6 to TRBJ1-5, with 9 bases that match TRBD1. The J segment lost 1 base and the V segment lost 4 bases, leaving 9 bases of the junction unmatched. The CDR3 sequence is 17 residues long. Germline V lookup: CDR1 SGHDT, CDR2 YYEEEE. Written as DNA, the CDR3 is TGTGCCAGCAGCGAAAGCTCCGGGACAGGGAGCAATCAGCCCCAGCATTTT. This sequence encodes CASSESSGTGSNQPQHF.

About this clonotype itself: Because it lacks the conserved phenylalanine or tryptophan at the end, this CDR3 is likely a read error. The chain couples TRBV5-1 to TRBJ1-2; TRBD1 aligns across 8 bases. CDR1 and CDR2 (germline): SGHRS, YFSETQ. CDR3 length equals 14 residues. Trimming at V came to 4 bases and at J to 4 bases, leaving 6 bases not matched to a gene. CDR3 region: CASSQGQEGYGYTL. CDR3 DNA sequence: TGCGCCAGCAGCCAGGGACAGGAAGGCTATGGCTACACCCTC.